This T cell receptor beta chain is drawn from a study of PD-L1 blockade in urothelial cancer. As for the study in general: Between 0 and 3 chemotherapy regimens preceded treatment for each patient.

TCRdb's table, derived via immunoSEQ multiplex PCR, lists solely in-frame clones and lacks some. The sample yields 20,000 to 30,000 clones, roughly nine tenths seen once. Trimming cost V 8 bases and J 3 bases; bases outside gene matches: 5. CDR3 size: 14 residues. Germline V gene lookup returns CDR1 SGHVS and CDR2 FQNEAQ. In its sample, this clone was seen once. The clonotype comes from a man over 45 with urothelial cancer. Sequences were derived from PBMCs, sampled around atezolizumab (anti-PD-L1) treatment. The J gene is TRBJ2-1, the V gene TRBV7-8, with TRBD2 matching over 9 bases. The CDR3 DNA follows: TGTGCCAGCGGGAGGCGGGAGGGCTACAATGAGCAGTTCTTC. Residues: CASGRREGYNEQFF. The full variable domain, rest sourced from reference TRBV7-8 and TRBJ2-1, is GAGVSQSPRYKVAKRGQDVALRCDPISGHVSLFWYQQALGQGPEFLTYFQNEAQLDKSGLPSDRFFAERPEGSVSTLKIQRTQQEDSAVYLCASGRREGYNEQFFGPGTRLTVL.